Below are 14 T cell receptor beta chains sequenced from a single sample in a study of shared clonotypes between healthy human individuals. Sequencing was performed with immunoSEQ multiplex PCR; in TCRdb, only in-frame clones are kept and a portion is missing. The sample shows under 600,000 clones, roughly 79% of them seen only once. Sequenced input: PBMCs. The receptors stem from a woman in her thirties or forties in good health. Some clones in this sample may be carry-over from other donors' samples.

The table lists this clone with a count of one. The chain links TRBV5-8 to TRBJ2-2; D gene unclear. Germline lookup yields CDR1 SGHTS and CDR2 YDEGEE. The V gene lost 6 bases and the J gene lost 8 bases, with 17 bases spanning the gap. The CDR3 covers 14 residues. The chain's CDR3 is CASNQGSAAGELFF. The CDR3, as DNA: TGTGCCAGCAACCAAGGATCGGCGGCAGGGGAGCTGTTTTTT.

The chain is built from TRBV7-2 and TRBJ2-7; 8 bases match TRBD2. The CDR3 is 14 amino acids. The junction had 3 bases not matched to a gene; V was cut back by 2 bases and J by 3 bases. Per the germline V gene, CDR1 is SGHTA and CDR2 is FQGNSA. Here the CDR3 reads CASSLPGTSYEQYF. The CDR3, as DNA: TGTGCCAGCAGCTTACCCGGGACTAGCTACGAGCAGTACTTC.

The J gene is TRBJ1-1, the V gene TRBV28; 7 nucleotides line up with TRBD1. The ends lost 1 base at V and 12 bases at J; junction bases unmatched: 5. The CDR3 covers 12 residues. Germline V CDR1 and CDR2: MDHEN, SYDVKM. This CDR3 reads CASSLFRQGPFF. CDR3 sequence (DNA): TGTGCCAGCAGTTTATTTCGACAGGGACCTTTCTTT.

V is TRBV25-1 and J is TRBJ1-1; no reliable D call. V lost 4 bases and J 2 bases, leaving 5 bases between the germline ends. This CDR3 spans 12 amino acids. Germline V gene data show CDR1 as MGHDK and CDR2 as SYGVNS. The CDR3 reads CASSGANTEAFF. The CDR3, as DNA: TGTGCCAGCAGTGGGGCAAACACTGAAGCTTTCTTT.

This chain links TRBV28 with TRBJ1-2, with a weak D call TRBD1 (6 bases). This CDR3 region has 15 residues. Per germline, CDR1 MDHEN and CDR2 SYDVKM. Trimming took off 6 bases at V and 4 bases at J, with 18 bases between the two ends. The CDR3, as DNA: TGTGCCAGCAGCCGCCCCTACAGGGAGGGCTATGGCTACACCTTC. Its translation: CASSRPYREGYGYTF.

Comments on this clone: It may be a read error: a sequence one base away is much more abundant. This chain connects TRBV11-2 to TRBJ2-7; D gene unclear. Germline V gene data show CDR1 as SGHAT and CDR2 as FQNNGV. The CDR3 is 13 amino acids. Trimming shortened V by 1 base and J by 0 bases, and 4 bases separated the two germline ends. The CDR3 nucleotides are TGTGCCAGCAGCTTAGGCAGCTCCTACGAGCAGTACTTC. Translating it yields CASSLGSSYEQYF.

The CDR3 DNA follows: TGTGCAAGTCGCTTAGCCTTAAAGACCCAGTACTTC. Amino acid sequence: CASRLALKTQYF. The V and J genes are TRBV12-2 and TRBJ2-5; no check of the table's D call, TRBD2, against the DNA was made. TRBV12-2 is a documented pseudogene. CDR3 size: 12 residues.

The chain joins TRBV28 to TRBJ1-5, with TRBD1 matching over 8 bases. CDR1 and CDR2 from the germline V gene are MDHEN and SYDVKM. The CDR3 runs 14 residues. The V gene end was trimmed by 6 bases and the J gene end by 9 bases; junction bases not matched to a gene: 10. The CDR3 DNA reads as TGTGCCAGCAGCCGGGCAGGGGGCGGGAGGCCCCAGCATTTT. Encoded protein: CASSRAGGGRPQHF.

A few counts support this clone. A far larger clone is only one base removed, so a read error is likely. V gene TRBV30 combines with J gene TRBJ1-3, with D perhaps TRBD1 (6 bases). The germline V gene has CDR1 GTSNPN and CDR2 SVGIG (reference sequence). The CDR3 runs 14 residues. In DNA form, the CDR3 reads TGTGCCTGGAGATCACAGGGATTTGGAGACACCATATATTTT. Protein sequence: CAWRSQGFGDTIYF.

This chain uses TRBV4-2 with TRBJ1-5; D perhaps matches TRBD1 (5 bases). This CDR3 has 15 amino acids. Trimming removed 2 bases from V and 1 base from J, with 9 bases in between. Germline CDR1 reads LGHNA; CDR2 reads YNFKEQ. Here the CDR3 reads CASSQRDGSNQPQHF. The CDR3 DNA reads as TGTGCCAGCAGCCAAAGGGACGGGAGCAATCAGCCCCAGCATTTT.

The rearrangement links TRBV19 to TRBJ2-5, with 7 bases that match TRBD2. With 7 bases clipped from V and 1 base from J, the junction kept 3 bases outside the gene matches. Germline CDR1 reads LNHDA; CDR2 reads SQIVND (reference sequence). The CDR3 is 13 amino acids. The CDR3 DNA follows: TGTGCCAGTAAAGAGCGGGGCCAAGAGACCCAGTACTTC. This encodes CASKERGQETQYF.

This clone was recorded once. This clone may be a read error of a much larger clone one base away. The chain has TRBV4-1 and TRBJ1-4; D unresolved. Germline V gives CDR1 MGHRA, CDR2 YSYEKL. The CDR3 consists of 13 residues. Trimming shortened V by 2 bases and J by 7 bases, and 8 bases separated the two germline ends. The CDR3 loop is CASSQSQAEKLFF. In DNA, the CDR3 is TGCGCCAGCAGCCAAAGTCAGGCTGAAAAACTGTTTTTT.

This clone has just a few counts. J is TRBJ1-6 and V is TRBV6-5; D is perhaps TRBD1 (5 bases). Germline lookup yields CDR1 MNHEY and CDR2 SVGAGI. V lost 6 bases to trimming and J lost 5 bases, with 11 bases between them. CDR3 length: 14 amino acids. This CDR3 is CASRPGRNNSPLHF. The CDR3, as DNA: TGTGCCAGCAGACCGGGACGGAATAATTCACCCCTCCACTTT.

This chain joins TRBV5-1 and TRBJ2-2; TRBD1 matches at 7 bases. This CDR3 is 17 amino acids long. J gave up 3 bases and V 9 bases, and 17 bases lay outside the gene matches. Germline V gene sequence: CDR1 SGHRS, CDR2 YFSETQ. The CDR3 spells CATSPPGTAPYTGELFF. CDR3 nucleotides: TGCGCCACTTCACCCCCAGGGACAGCCCCATACACCGGGGAGCTGTTTTTT. Supplemented by reference TRBV5-1 and TRBJ2-2, the full variable domain reads KAGVTQTPRYLIKTRGQQVTLSCSPISGHRSVSWYQQTPGQGLQFLFEYFSETQRNKGNFPGRFSGRQFSNSRSEMNVSTLELGDSALYLCATSPPGTAPYTGELFFGEGSRLTVL.